The clone carrying this T cell receptor (beta chain) was found once. These data belong to a study of blood T cell repertoires in COVID-19. Method: immunoSEQ multiplex PCR; TCRdb's copy keeps in-frame clones and lacks some. The table records 250,000 to 300,000 clones, about nine tenths of them present only once. CDR3 length: 13 amino acids. V shed 5 bases and J shed 3 bases, with 9 bases lying between them. Germline-derived CDR1 and CDR2 are KGHDR and SFDVKD. The clonotype originates from a young woman with active or convalescent COVID-19. Sequencing input: peripheral blood. The chain uses TRBV24-1 and TRBJ2-5; D may be TRBD1 (6 bases). The CDR3 reads CATSVAGEETQYF. The CDR3 nucleotides read TGTGCCACCAGTGTGGCAGGGGAAGAGACCCAGTACTTC.